Following are 23 T cell receptor beta chains from one sample sequenced in a study of blood T cell repertoires in COVID-19. Data came from immunoSEQ multiplex PCR; TCRdb stores just in-frame clones and leaves some out. Of 220,000 or so clones listed, 80% to 90% were seen once; the top ten hold approximately 2.6%. The sample consisted of peripheral blood. All receptors derive from a man in his fifties who had recovered from COVID-19.

This clone has only a few counts. This chain joins TRBV7-6 and TRBJ1-4; D ambiguous. The CDR3 loop spans 15 amino acids. CDR1 and CDR2 from the germline V gene are SGHVS and FNYEAQ. Trimming shortened V by 5 bases and J by 10 bases, and 20 bases separated the two germline ends. Here the CDR3 reads CASSPGGTEGLKLFF. DNA for the CDR3: TGTGCCAGCAGCCCCGGCGGCACCGAGGGTCTAAAACTGTTTTTT.

This chain connects TRBV4-2 to TRBJ1-2, with D possibly TRBD1 on 5 matching bases. The CDR3 contains 17 residues. V was trimmed by 4 bases and J by 4 bases, leaving 22 bases between them. Germline CDR1 reads LGHNA; CDR2 reads YNFKEQ. The CDR3 nucleotides read TGTGCCAGCAGCCCCTCCCAGGGCGCCCCGCCGTCCTATGGCTACACCTTC. The encoded protein is CASSPSQGAPPSYGYTF.

Here the CDR3 reads CASSMLAKKETQYF. The CDR3 DNA reads TGCGCCAGCAGTATGCTAGCGAAAAAAGAGACCCAGTACTTC. The chain joins TRBV10-2 to TRBJ2-5; a possible D gene is TRBD2 (6 bases). Between the trimmed V and J ends, which lost 5 bases and 3 bases, there was a span of 13 bases. In germline, CDR1 is WSHSY, CDR2 SAAADI. This CDR3 has 14 amino acids.

The CDR3 region is CASSQGTSGRGSTDTQYF. Written as DNA, the CDR3 is TGCGCCAGCAGCCAGGGGACTAGCGGGAGAGGGAGCACAGATACGCAGTATTTT. The J gene is TRBJ2-3, the V gene TRBV4-1; 14 nucleotides line up with TRBD2. The germline V gene encodes CDR1 MGHRA and CDR2 YSYEKL. The CDR3 is made up of 18 amino acids. J lost 0 bases, V lost 3 bases, and 5 bases had no gene match.

The chain links TRBV13 to TRBJ1-5, with a possible D match to TRBD1 (5 bases). Germline V CDR1 and CDR2: PRHDT, FYEKMQ (reference sequence). The V end was cut by 3 bases, the J end by 3 bases, with 9 bases between. This CDR3 has 14 amino acids. DNA of the CDR3: TGTGCCAGCAGCTTTGGGGGGTCCAATCAGCCCCAGCATTTT. It is translated as CASSFGGSNQPQHF.

The chain is built from TRBV15 and TRBJ2-7; D may be TRBD1 (6 bases). Between the trimmed V and J ends, which lost 1 base and 5 bases, there was a span of 9 bases. The CDR3 totals 13 residues. Germline CDR1 and CDR2: LNHNV and YYDKDF (reference sequence). Written as DNA, the CDR3 is TGTGCCACCAGCAGAGGACAGGTCGACGAGCAGTACTTC. This sequence encodes CATSRGQVDEQYF.

The CDR3 region has the DNA TGTGCCGTCCGGGACAGGGGGGCCTCCTATGGCTACACCTTC. Residues: CAVRDRGASYGYTF. V is TRBV30 and J is TRBJ1-2; 11 bases are shared with TRBD1. J gave up 4 bases and V 8 bases, and 9 bases lay outside the gene matches. This CDR3 region has 14 residues. Germline CDR1 reads GTSNPN; CDR2 reads SVGIG (reference sequence).

This clone was picked up one time. The V call is TRBV29-1, the J call TRBJ2-1, with 10 nucleotides matching TRBD1. This CDR3 contains 16 residues. After removal of 3 bases from V and 2 bases from J, the junction contained 7 bases not matched to a gene. Germline lookup yields CDR1 SQVTM and CDR2 ANQGSEA. This CDR3 is CSVEPIGQGAYNEQFF. The CDR3 bases are TGCAGCGTTGAGCCAATCGGACAGGGGGCCTACAATGAGCAGTTCTTC.

The chain carries TRBV28 and TRBJ2-5, with 11 positions matching TRBD2. Looked up from germline, CDR1 is MDHEN and CDR2 is SYDVKM. The length of the CDR3 is 16 residues. Trimming removed 6 bases from V and 5 bases from J; junction bases left unmatched: 11. The DNA for the CDR3 is TGTGCCAGCAGCTATCTAGCGGGAGGAGGGGGGGAGACCCAGTACTTC. Encoded protein: CASSYLAGGGGETQYF.

In its sample, this clone was seen many times. The rearrangement joins TRBV27 to TRBJ2-2; possibly TRBD2 for D (5 bases). The ends were cut back, 7 bases at V and 4 bases at J, with 19 bases in the middle. The CDR3 is 16 residues long. In germline, CDR1 is MNHEY, CDR2 SMNVEV (reference sequence). CDR3 sequence reads: CASTRDGKRVTGELFF. In nucleotides, the CDR3 is TGTGCCAGCACTCGTGACGGGAAGCGCGTCACCGGGGAGCTGTTTTTT.

The chain carries TRBV24-1 and TRBJ2-3, with 7 nucleotides matching TRBD2. The CDR3 is 17 amino acids. The germline CDR1 and CDR2 sequences are KGHDR and SFDVKD. V gave up 6 bases and J gave up 1 base; unmatched junction bases: 12. In nucleotides, the CDR3 is TGTGCCACCAGTCCGGCGACTAGCTGGGATGGCACAGATACGCAGTATTTT. Protein product: CATSPATSWDGTDTQYF.

In this sample, this clone turned up a few times. The CDR3 DNA is TGTGCCAGCAGCTTAGTCCAGGGCGGCCAAGAGACCCAGTACTTC. Residues: CASSLVQGGQETQYF. The J gene is TRBJ2-5, the V gene TRBV11-2; weak D call: TRBD1 (5 bases). With 1 base removed from V and 1 base from J, the gap between germline ends came to 10 bases. Germline-derived CDR1 and CDR2 are SGHAT and FQNNGV. The CDR3 runs to 15 residues.

The chain has TRBV19 and TRBJ1-1; TRBD1 aligns across 7 bases. CDR1 and CDR2 (germline): LNHDA, SQIVND (reference sequence). The CDR3 has 16 residues. V lost 1 base and J lost 0; bases outside the gene matches: 5. The CDR3 sequence: CASSIGTGPMNTEAFF. DNA of the CDR3: TGTGCCAGTAGTATAGGGACAGGACCTATGAACACTGAAGCTTTCTTT.

The rearrangement links TRBV9 to TRBJ2-7, with D tentatively TRBD1 (5 bases). V lost 1 base and J lost 8, with 13 bases in between. There are 13 residues in the CDR3. CDR1 and CDR2 from the germline V gene are SGDLS and YYNGEE. CDR3 sequence reads: CASSVLGDSKQYF. DNA for the CDR3: TGTGCCAGCAGCGTACTCGGCGACAGTAAGCAGTACTTC. The whole variable domain, filled in from reference TRBV9 and TRBJ2-7, reads DSGVTQTPKHLITATGQRVTLRCSPRSGDLSVYWYQQSLDQGLQFLIQYYNGEERAKGNILERFSAQQFPDLHSELNLSSLELGDSALYFCASSVLGDSKQYFGPGTRLTVT.

This chain joins TRBV10-1 and TRBJ2-2; 8 positions match TRBD2. V dropped 3 bases and J dropped 0; count of bases not matched to a gene: 6. The CDR3 has 17 amino acids. From germline, CDR1 is WNHNN and CDR2 SYGVQD (reference sequence). CDR3 loop: CASSDWRGVANTGELFF. As DNA, the CDR3 is TGCGCCAGCAGTGACTGGCGGGGGGTTGCGAACACCGGGGAGCTGTTTTTT.

V gene TRBV7-9 combines with J gene TRBJ2-7; TRBD1 matches at 11 bases. Looked up from germline, CDR1 is SEHNR and CDR2 is FQNEAQ (reference sequence). Unmatched junction bases numbered 10, after V lost 6 bases and J lost 6 bases. The CDR3 is made up of 15 amino acids. The CDR3: CASSGTGGRESEQYF. In nucleotides, the CDR3 is TGTGCCAGCAGTGGGACAGGGGGTAGAGAGTCCGAGCAGTACTTC.

V and J are TRBV10-2 and TRBJ1-2; D is unclear. Germline V gene sequence: CDR1 WSHSY, CDR2 SAAADI. Trimming took off 10 bases at V and 2 bases at J, with 17 bases between the two ends. The CDR3 is made up of 14 amino acids. CDR3 coding DNA: TGCGCCAATCGAGGGTCAGGTGGGAACTATGGCTACACCTTC. It codes for CANRGSGGNYGYTF.

V and J are TRBV3-1 (or the pseudogene TRBV3-2) and TRBJ1-1; D might be TRBD1 (5 bases). Between the trimmed V and J ends, which lost 0 bases and 1 base, there was a span of 12 bases. CDR3 size: 16 residues. CDR1 is LGHDT, CDR2 YNNKEL, per germline (reference sequence). CDR3 nucleotide sequence: TGTGCCAGCAGCCAAGATGGGGCAATCGGGAACACTGAAGCTTTCTTT. Amino acids: CASSQDGAIGNTEAFF.

The chain employs TRBV24-1 and TRBJ2-1; 11 bases map to TRBD2. V lost 6 bases and J lost 1; bases outside the gene matches: 10. The germline CDR1 and CDR2 sequences are KGHDR and SFDVKD. The CDR3 runs 18 residues. The CDR3 protein is CATSHTPGLAESYNEQFF. The CDR3 bases are TGTGCCACCAGTCATACACCGGGACTAGCGGAGTCCTACAATGAGCAGTTCTTC.

This clone was recorded once. The chain combines TRBV28 with TRBJ2-6, with 9 bases that match TRBD1. The CDR3 runs to 16 residues. Germline assignment: CDR1 MDHEN and CDR2 SYDVKM. Losses at the gene ends were 6 bases for V and 1 base for J; bases not matched to a gene: 4. In DNA form, the CDR3 reads TGTGCCAGCAGGGGGACAGGGAGGTCTGGGGCCAACGTCCTGACTTTC. As protein: CASRGTGRSGANVLTF.

This clone was detected only once. The rearrangement joins TRBV10-2 to TRBJ2-5; possibly TRBD2 for D (6 bases). The CDR3 contains 13 residues. Germline CDR1 reads WSHSY; CDR2 reads SAAADI. V was cut by 5 bases and J by 4 bases, with 11 bases left in between. The CDR3 spells CASSFSGPETQYF. CDR3 nucleotides: TGCGCCAGCAGTTTCAGCGGGCCAGAGACCCAGTACTTC.

In DNA form, the CDR3 reads TGTGCCAGTAGTGCTAGCGGGAGGGGGTCCTACGAGCAGTACTTC. Protein product: CASSASGRGSYEQYF. The V gene is TRBV19, the J gene TRBJ2-7; TRBD2 aligns across 12 bases. The V gene's germline CDR1 is LNHDA and CDR2 SQIVND (reference sequence). With V trimmed by 5 bases and J by 1 base, 3 bases remained unmatched. The CDR3 has 15 amino acids.

The V gene is TRBV5-1, the J gene TRBJ2-7, with 8 bases lining up with TRBD2. V gave up 7 bases and J gave up 2 bases; unmatched junction bases: 11. Germline CDR1 SGHRS, CDR2 YFSETQ. This CDR3 comprises 15 residues. The CDR3 here is CASRRESGSTYEQYF. The CDR3 region has the DNA TGCGCCAGCCGTCGGGAGAGCGGGAGTACCTACGAGCAGTACTTC.